A selection of T cell receptor beta chains follows, all from one sample in a study of cytomegalovirus exposure and HLA in healthy donors. Only in-frame clones appear in the TCRdb table, and some are missing; sequencing was by immunoSEQ multiplex PCR. Of 75,000 to 100,000 clones in the sample, under 75% were seen once. Sequenced sample: PBMCs. Receptors were obtained from a female donor in good health and CMV-seronegative. Both conserved end residues are trimmed from each CDR3. The order of the fields is V gene, clone size, J gene, CDR3 protein. Clone size appears in some rows only: once, few, many, or a class for an expanded clone.

V gene: TRBV11-2; clone size: .; J gene: TRBJ2-4; CDR3 protein: ASSFGSSNIQY
V gene: TRBV4-2; clone size: .; J gene: TRBJ2-7; CDR3 protein: ASSQGGLAGVGPYEQY
V gene: TRBV7-8; clone size: .; J gene: TRBJ1-1; CDR3 protein: ASSLGGGTEAF
V gene: TRBV6-4; clone size: .; J gene: TRBJ1-5; CDR3 protein: ASQGGQAGRPQH
V gene: TRBV5-6; clone size: .; J gene: TRBJ2-1; CDR3 protein: ASSLTYYNEQF
V gene: TRBV7-2; clone size: .; J gene: TRBJ2-1; CDR3 protein: ASSLGPGLEQF
V gene: TRBV5-1; clone size: .; J gene: TRBJ2-5; CDR3 protein: ASSPWTGGQETQY
V gene: TRBV2; clone size: few; J gene: TRBJ1-1; CDR3 protein: ASQGQMNTEAF
V gene: TRBV10-2; clone size: .; J gene: TRBJ1-1; CDR3 protein: ASSEGDRGRRTEAF
V gene: TRBV29-1; clone size: few; J gene: TRBJ2-1; CDR3 protein: SVKGLAGDEQF
V gene: TRBV2; clone size: .; J gene: TRBJ2-7; CDR3 protein: ASSERGRGYEQY
V gene: TRBV30; clone size: .; J gene: TRBJ1-1; CDR3 protein: AWSDRRQFEAF
V gene: TRBV5-4; clone size: .; J gene: TRBJ2-5; CDR3 protein: ASRPGRLETQY
V gene: TRBV13; clone size: few; J gene: TRBJ2-7; CDR3 protein: ASRLASLGEQY
V gene: TRBV11-3; clone size: .; J gene: TRBJ2-7; CDR3 protein: ASSLGEASLLIYEQY
V gene: TRBV28; clone size: .; J gene: TRBJ1-4; CDR3 protein: ASTGQGLRQLF
V gene: TRBV11-2; clone size: .; J gene: TRBJ1-1; CDR3 protein: ASSSRPEAF
V gene: TRBV10-3; clone size: .; J gene: TRBJ2-5; CDR3 protein: AISGRTENWEETQY
V gene: TRBV30; clone size: .; J gene: TRBJ2-1; CDR3 protein: AWSRGGSYNEQF
V gene: TRBV18; clone size: .; J gene: TRBJ1-1; CDR3 protein: ASSGAQNTEAF
V gene: TRBV28; clone size: .; J gene: TRBJ2-3; CDR3 protein: ASSLSPDTQY
V gene: TRBV10-3; clone size: few; J gene: TRBJ1-1; CDR3 protein: AIMSGESTEAF
V gene: TRBV19; clone size: .; J gene: TRBJ2-7; CDR3 protein: ASSAPGQVNYEQY
V gene: TRBV18; clone size: .; J gene: TRBJ2-7; CDR3 protein: ASSPGQGGEQY
V gene: TRBV6-6; clone size: .; J gene: TRBJ2-1; CDR3 protein: ASSYPSGSSYNEQF
V gene: TRBV4-1; clone size: .; J gene: TRBJ2-7; CDR3 protein: ASSQGRGGTYEQY
V gene: TRBV7-9; clone size: .; J gene: TRBJ1-4; CDR3 protein: ASSAPQGDNEKLF
V gene: TRBV28; clone size: .; J gene: TRBJ1-2; CDR3 protein: ASSLGQTYGYT
V gene: TRBV4-1; clone size: .; J gene: TRBJ1-1; CDR3 protein: ASSQGRGLRGNTEAF
V gene: TRBV6-1; clone size: .; J gene: TRBJ2-1; CDR3 protein: ASRQSSGERQQF